The clone carrying this T cell receptor beta chain was found many times. The data were taken from a study of T cells after yellow fever vaccination. V was cut by 7 bases and J by 2 bases, with 11 bases left in between. The CDR3 has 13 residues. Per germline, CDR1 SNHLY and CDR2 FYNNEI. TCRdb re-called the 5' RACE reads through MiXCR, storing one row per CDR3 protein. The profile covers fewer than 100,000 distinct CDR3 sequences, with around 5.8% appearing a single time and approximately 39% taken by the ten largest. This clonotype originated in a man between 18 and 35 years old who received the YFV17D yellow fever vaccine. V gene TRBV2 combines with J gene TRBJ1-1, with D unresolved. The starting material was CD8+ T cells sorted from PBMCs, obtained 10 days after the yellow fever booster vaccination. The CDR3 nucleotides read TGTGCCAGCACCCCGGCCCCTAACACTGAAGCTTTCTTT. Its translation: CASTPAPNTEAFF.